This T cell receptor (beta chain) comes out of a study of coeliac disease. In the study overall: High-resolution HLA typing was lacking; TRBV7-2 bias was queried instead.

V dropped 3 bases and J dropped 6; count of bases not matched to a gene: 8. Germline CDR1 is MDHEN and CDR2 is SYDVKM. The CDR3 runs to 14 residues. Overall study results and limits: Active celiac intraepithelial and lamina propria samples had lower TRB and TRG clonality than control samples.

Measured with immunoSEQ multiplex PCR; TCRdb has only the in-frame clones, and not every one. Altogether several thousand clones are present, 66% being singletons, with the ten largest covering roughly 14%. With respect to this clone: Its antigen is as yet unknown.

Cells were frozen in aliquots of roughly 470,000, and one aliquot per fraction was sequenced. This sequence joins TRBV28 and TRBJ2-7; 7 bases agree with TRBD1. This TCR was recovered from a woman between 18 and 29 years old with active celiac disease. The sample taken for sequencing was intraepithelial lymphocytes from the gut. The CDR3 spells CASSFVQGDSEQYV. The CDR3 DNA reads as TGTGCCAGCAGTTTCGTTCAGGGGGATAGCGAGCAGTACGTC.